Listed below are T cell receptor beta chains from one sample, sequenced in a study of T-cell memory formation after mild COVID-19. TCRdb redid the calling of the 5' RACE reads with MiXCR, one entry per CDR3 protein. The sample has about 270,000 distinct CDR3 sequences; more than 15% are singletons. Sequencing was performed on PBMCs or a T cell subset sorted from them (not recorded which). Receptors originate from a man aged 18 to 35 who had mild COVID-19 (a few samples of this study predate the infection). Cell type and time point are not known. Each CDR3 is given with its conserved first and last residue. The D gene is left open where the match is weak. Only part of the rows carry a size: once, few, many, or a class if the clone is expanded.

>TRBJ1-5|TRBV18|NA|NA
CASSPNLQGSNQPQHF
TGTGCCAGCTCACCAAACCTACAGGGATCCAATCAGCCCCAGCATTTT
>TRBJ1-1|TRBV6-5|NA|NA
CASSYESPYGQAFF
TGTGCCAGCAGTTACGAGTCACCGTATGGACAAGCTTTCTTT
>TRBJ2-2|TRBV30|NA|TRBD1
CAWPGTANTGELFF
TGTGCCTGGCCCGGGACAGCGAACACCGGGGAGCTGTTTTTT
>TRBJ2-5|TRBV29-1|NA|TRBD2
CSVRTSGVETQYF
TGCAGCGTTAGGACTAGCGGGGTCGAGACCCAGTACTTC
>TRBJ2-5|TRBV3-1|few|NA
CASSQEKQETQYF
TGTGCCAGCAGCCAAGAGAAGCAAGAGACCCAGTACTTC
>TRBJ2-1|TRBV20-1|few|TRBD1
CSAPRQGALNEQFF
TGCAGTGCCCCACGCCAGGGGGCGTTGAATGAGCAGTTCTTC
>TRBJ1-2|TRBV4-1|NA|NA
CASSQTGTDLYGYTF
TGCGCCAGCAGCCAAACCGGGACTGACCTCTATGGCTACACCTTC
>TRBJ1-1|TRBV6-5|few|TRBD1
CASSYRPPGQPDGTEAFF
TGTGCCAGCAGTTACCGCCCCCCGGGACAGCCCGACGGGACTGAAGCTTTCTTT
>TRBJ2-2|TRBV4-1|many|NA
CASSQDPGPGELFF
TGCGCCAGCAGCCAAGATCCAGGGCCCGGGGAGCTGTTTTTT
>TRBJ2-3|TRBV7-2|NA|NA
CASSFGVTQYF
TGTGCCAGCAGCTTCGGGGTTACGCAGTATTTT